This T cell receptor (beta chain) was recovered during a study of shared T cell receptors in the human thymus. Here immunoSEQ multiplex PCR was the method, and the copy in TCRdb shows in-frame clones only, minus some. The table includes hundreds of thousands of clones, around 87% detected once. CDR3 length: 14 residues. In germline, CDR1 is MNHEY, CDR2 SVGAGI. With 0 bases removed from V and 6 bases from J, the gap between germline ends came to 11 bases. The data also belong to a second study, concerning human thymus T cells. From that second work: The thymus tissue came from resections taken during corrective heart surgery. Within thymic and blood repertoires, V and J gene usage appeared to be biased. Thymic repertoires overlap heavily among unrelated individuals, related research has reported.

The rearrangement joins TRBV6-5 to TRBJ1-1, with D possibly being TRBD1 (5 bases). This TCR was sampled from a boy younger than two with a congenital heart defect. The sequencing sample was made of thymocytes. The CDR3 nucleotides read TGTGCCAGCAGTTACTCCCGGGGGTGGCCTGAAGCTTTCTTT. Translating it yields CASSYSRGWPEAFF.